This T cell receptor (beta chain) was sequenced in a study of control samples from healthy donors and cancer patients. This clone has just one count. The protocol was immunoSEQ multiplex PCR, while the TCRdb copy is restricted to in-frame clones and leaves out a portion. Seen here are some 67,000 clones, roughly 90% observed once, and the top ten hold around 19%. Germline CDR1 is KGHDR and CDR2 is SFDVKD. The V end lost 6 bases, the J end lost 3 bases, and 5 bases lay between the germline ends. The CDR3 runs 11 residues. The chain employs TRBV24-1 and TRBJ2-7, with D hard to call. Sequenced input: PBMCs. The sequence came from a man aged 60 to 75 with lung cancer. The CDR3 nucleotides are TGTGCCACCAGTTCCTACTACGAGCAGTACTTC. Translating gives CATSSYYEQYF.